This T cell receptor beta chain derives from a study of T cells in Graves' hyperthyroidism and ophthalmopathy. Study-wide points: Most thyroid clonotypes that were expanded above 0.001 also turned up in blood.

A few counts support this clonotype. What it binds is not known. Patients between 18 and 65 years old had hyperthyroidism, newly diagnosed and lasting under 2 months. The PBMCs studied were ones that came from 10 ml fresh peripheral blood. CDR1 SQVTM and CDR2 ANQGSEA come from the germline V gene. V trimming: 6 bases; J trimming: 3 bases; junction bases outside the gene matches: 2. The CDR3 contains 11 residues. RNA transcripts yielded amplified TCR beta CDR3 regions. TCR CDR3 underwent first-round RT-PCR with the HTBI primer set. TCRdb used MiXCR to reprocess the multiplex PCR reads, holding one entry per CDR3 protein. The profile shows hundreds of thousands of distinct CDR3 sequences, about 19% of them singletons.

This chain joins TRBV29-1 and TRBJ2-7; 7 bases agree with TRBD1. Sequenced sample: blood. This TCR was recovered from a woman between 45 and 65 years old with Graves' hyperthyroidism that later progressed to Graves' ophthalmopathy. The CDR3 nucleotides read TGCAGCGTCGGGACAGTCTACGAGCAGTACTTC. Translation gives CSVGTVYEQYF.